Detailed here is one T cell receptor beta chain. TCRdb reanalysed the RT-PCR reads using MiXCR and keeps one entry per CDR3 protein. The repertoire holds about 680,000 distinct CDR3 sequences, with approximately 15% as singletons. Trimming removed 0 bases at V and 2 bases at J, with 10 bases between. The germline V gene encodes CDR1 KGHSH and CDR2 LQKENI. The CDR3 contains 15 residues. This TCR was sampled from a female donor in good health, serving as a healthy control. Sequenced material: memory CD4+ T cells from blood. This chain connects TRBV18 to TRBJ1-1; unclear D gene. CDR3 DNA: TGTGCCAGCTCACCACCGAGTCAGAGAAACACTGAAGCTTTCTTT. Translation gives CASSPPSQRNTEAFF.